This T cell receptor beta chain was recorded in a study of blood T cell repertoires in COVID-19. Study-wide background: Sources were T cells, B-cell-depleted T cells, or PBMCs; the material itself was cDNA or gDNA.

TCRdb's copy holds only in-frame clones and misses some; the assay was immunoSEQ multiplex PCR. The sample shows approximately 260,000 clones, roughly four fifths of them seen only once. Enrollees, roughly 18 to 90 years old, lived in approximately 25 US areas. Allocation to cohorts depended on clinical history reported by the participants. Only a few counts were recorded for this clone. The CDR3 has 13 amino acids. The germline V and J ends were trimmed by 5 bases and 4 bases, with 9 bases remaining between them. Sequenced sample: PBMCs or T cells enriched from blood (not recorded which). This rearrangement joins TRBV12-3 or TRBV12-4 to TRBJ1-5; D remains unclear. The receptor's source is a young man with acute COVID-19. The CDR3 DNA sequence: TGTGCCAGCAGTCCAAGCAAAAATCAGCCCCAGCATTTT. This translates into CASSPSKNQPQHF.